The 30 T cell receptor beta chains presented below share a single source sample, sequenced in a study of T cells after yellow fever vaccination. TCRdb re-called the 5' RACE reads with MiXCR, one entry per CDR3 protein. The profile shows a few hundred thousand distinct CDR3 sequences, less than 9.5% of them singletons. The material sequenced was PBMCs, taken approximately 47 days after the first yellow fever vaccination. These receptors were obtained from a man younger than 35 who received the YFV17D yellow fever vaccine.

V and J are TRBV5-1 and TRBJ2-3; the D is unclear. V gave up 1 base and J gave up 2 bases, with 8 bases separating them. The CDR3 has 14 amino acids. CDR1 is SGHRS and CDR2 is YFSETQ in the germline V gene. CDR3 protein: CASSLNDITDTQYF. The CDR3 DNA reads TGCGCCAGCAGCTTGAACGACATCACAGATACGCAGTATTTT.

CDR3 nucleotides: TGTGCCAGCAGCATTACTAGCGGGGGTGGGGATACGCAGTATTTT. The encoded protein is CASSITSGGGDTQYF. The rearrangement joins TRBV7-2 to TRBJ2-3; TRBD2 aligns across 11 bases. From germline, CDR1 is SGHTA and CDR2 FQGNSA. The CDR3 sequence is 15 residues long. After removal of 5 bases from V and 6 bases from J, the junction contained 7 bases not matched to a gene.

This clonotype was seen a few times. The chain links TRBV5-4 to TRBJ2-1; 10 nucleotides line up with TRBD1. J lost 7 bases, V lost 0 bases, and 4 bases had no gene match. The CDR3 is made up of 15 amino acids. Germline CDR1 and CDR2: SGHNT and YYREEE (reference sequence). The CDR3 is CASSLGTGGLNEQFF. CDR3 in DNA: TGTGCCAGCAGCTTGGGGACAGGGGGATTAAATGAGCAGTTCTTC.

This clonotype was recorded many times. The junction departs from germline at one end; a sequencing error may be responsible. The chain is built from TRBV6-5 and TRBJ2-2; no reliable D call. The CDR3 runs 14 residues. Germline CDR1 is MNHEY and CDR2 is SVGAGI. The CDR3 sequence: CASTYHTYTGELFF. The CDR3 nucleotides read TGTGCCAGCACTTACCACACCTACACCGGGGAGCTGTTTTTT.

The rearrangement uses TRBV4-3 and TRBJ2-3, with 9 bases that match TRBD2. Germline loops: CDR1 LGHNA, CDR2 YSLEER. The CDR3 covers 18 residues. V shed 0 bases and J 1 base; nucleotides not matched to a gene: 8. This chain's CDR3 is CASSQDGRAGGRTDTQYF. The CDR3 DNA reads as TGCGCCAGCAGCCAAGATGGGCGAGCGGGGGGCCGCACAGATACGCAGTATTTT.

This clonotype was counted only a few times. The CDR3 loop is CSARDWTSGESNTGELFF. CDR3 DNA sequence: TGCAGTGCTAGAGATTGGACTAGCGGGGAATCGAACACCGGGGAGCTGTTTTTT. The chain employs TRBV20-1 and TRBJ2-2, with 12 bases lining up with TRBD2. The CDR3 totals 18 residues. After removal of 0 bases from V and 0 bases from J, the junction contained 5 bases not matched to a gene. The germline gives CDR1 DFQATT, CDR2 SNEGSKA (reference sequence).

The J gene is TRBJ1-4, the V gene TRBV27; D is undetermined. This CDR3 contains 14 residues. CDR1 MNHEY and CDR2 SMNVEV come from the germline V gene (reference sequence). Trimming stripped 2 bases from V and 7 bases from J, with 11 bases between. In nucleotides, the CDR3 is TGTGCCAGCAGTTTAATAGTGCGGGGTGAAAAACTGTTTTTT. The encoded protein is CASSLIVRGEKLFF.

The V call is TRBV7-8, the J call TRBJ2-5; 9 nucleotides match TRBD1. J lost 6 bases, V lost 5 bases, and 7 bases had no gene match. The CDR3 spans 14 residues. Germline CDR1 and CDR2: SGHVS and FQNEAQ. The chain's CDR3 is CASSGRQGGQTQYF. Written as DNA, the CDR3 is TGTGCCAGCAGCGGAAGACAGGGGGGACAGACCCAGTACTTC.

The chain couples TRBV5-4 to TRBJ2-3; a possible D gene is TRBD2 (6 bases). The germline V gene encodes CDR1 SGHNT and CDR2 YYREEE (reference sequence). Deletions cut 7 bases from V and 4 bases from J, with 19 bases between. The CDR3 sequence is 15 residues long. The CDR3 region is CASHRREMEADTQYF. CDR3 DNA sequence: TGTGCCAGCCACAGGAGGGAGATGGAGGCAGATACGCAGTATTTT. Combining the CDR3 with reference TRBV5-4 and TRBJ2-3 gives the whole variable domain ETGVTQSPTHLIKTRGQQVTLRCSSQSGHNTVSWYQQALGQGPQFIFQYYREEENGRGNFPPRFSGLQFPNYSSELNVNALELDDSALYLCASHRREMEADTQYFGPGTRLTVL.

The V and J genes are TRBV6-2 or TRBV6-3 and TRBJ2-7; 10 nucleotides align to TRBD1. J gave up 5 bases and V 6 bases, and 10 bases lay outside the gene matches. The germline CDR1 and CDR2 sequences are MNHEY and SVGEGT. The CDR3 has 15 amino acids. The CDR3 sequence: CASSRAGTGVHEQYV. CDR3 bases: TGTGCCAGCAGCCGGGCCGGGACAGGGGTTCACGAGCAGTACGTC.

This clonotype was counted at least ten times. The chain is built from TRBV29-1 and TRBJ1-3; D is perhaps TRBD1 (6 bases). Germline lookup yields CDR1 SQVTM and CDR2 ANQGSEA. The CDR3 has 17 residues. V gave up 0 bases and J gave up 0 bases, with 15 bases separating them. The CDR3 sequence is CSVEDRGGLFSGNTIYF. The CDR3 DNA reads as TGCAGCGTTGAAGATCGCGGGGGGCTCTTCTCTGGAAACACCATATATTTT.

The chain combines TRBV20-1 with TRBJ2-3, with TRBD2 identical over 9 bases. The V segment lost 1 base and the J segment 4 bases; nucleotides outside the gene matches: 3. The CDR3 sequence is 14 residues long. The germline CDR1 and CDR2 sequences are DFQATT and SNEGSKA (reference sequence). The CDR3 sequence is CSARVAGVADTQYF. The CDR3 bases are TGCAGTGCTAGAGTAGCGGGGGTGGCAGATACGCAGTATTTT.

This clonotype was observed a handful of times. J is TRBJ2-5 and V is TRBV5-6; no reliable D call. The V gene lost 1 base and the J gene lost 2 bases, with 12 bases spanning the gap. Germline assignment: CDR1 SGHDT and CDR2 YYEEEE. The CDR3 is 15 amino acids. The DNA for the CDR3 is TGTGCCAGCAGCTTGTTAAAGGTAGTACAAGAGACCCAGTACTTC. As protein: CASSLLKVVQETQYF.

This clonotype was seen a few times. The chain couples TRBV5-1 to TRBJ2-3; D remains unclear. This CDR3 is 15 amino acids long. V was pared by 1 base and J by 4 bases, with 13 bases between. Germline V gives CDR1 SGHRS, CDR2 YFSETQ. CDR3 residues: CASSLRADLPDTQYF. The CDR3 coding sequence is TGCGCCAGCAGCTTGCGGGCCGACTTGCCAGATACGCAGTATTTT.

The genes are TRBV7-2 and TRBJ1-2; TRBD1 might be the D (6 bases). The CDR3 loop spans 14 amino acids. Germline V gene lookup returns CDR1 SGHTA and CDR2 FQGNSA. The V end was cut by 2 bases, the J end by 8 bases, with 15 bases between. The CDR3 DNA reads TGTGCCAGCAGCTTAAGCCAGGGGAGAGGGGGCTACACCTTC. It encodes CASSLSQGRGGYTF.

This clonotype was recorded a few times. The J gene is TRBJ1-2, the V gene TRBV20-1, with D possibly TRBD1 on 5 matching bases. The germline V and J ends were trimmed by 1 base and 7 bases, with 16 bases remaining between them. This CDR3 has 14 residues. Germline-derived CDR1 and CDR2 are DFQATT and SNEGSKA (reference sequence). CDR3 sequence reads: CSARGMTVYGGYTF. DNA of the CDR3: TGCAGTGCTAGAGGAATGACAGTGTATGGTGGCTACACCTTC.

The V call is TRBV5-1, the J call TRBJ2-1; the match to TRBD2 covers 10 bases. CDR3 length: 18 amino acids. Germline lookup yields CDR1 SGHRS and CDR2 YFSETQ. V was pared by 7 bases and J by 0 bases, with 13 bases of the junction left unmatched. The DNA of the CDR3 is TGCGCCAGCCAGACACTAGCGGGACCGCCTAGCTCCTACAATGAGCAGTTCTTC. Amino acids: CASQTLAGPPSSYNEQFF.

This clonotype was recorded many times. The chain has TRBV4-1 and TRBJ1-1; D unresolved. Trimming took off 1 base at V and 1 base at J, with 13 bases between the two ends. The germline gives CDR1 MGHRA, CDR2 YSYEKL. The CDR3 extends over 16 amino acids. This CDR3 reads CASSQALLLGNTEAFF. CDR3 DNA sequence: TGCGCCAGCAGCCAAGCGTTACTCCTCGGGAACACTGAAGCTTTCTTT.

This clonotype was observed a handful of times. The rearrangement uses TRBV5-1 and TRBJ1-1; D uncertain. Trimming stripped 1 base from V and 6 bases from J, with 10 bases between. CDR3 size: 13 residues. The germline gives CDR1 SGHRS, CDR2 YFSETQ. The CDR3 sequence is CASSLLSGSEAFF. The CDR3 coding sequence is TGCGCCAGCAGCTTGCTATCAGGCTCTGAAGCTTTCTTT.

This clonotype was seen only a few times. This sequence joins TRBV7-2 and TRBJ1-2, with D hard to call. V was pared by 0 bases and J by 0 bases, with 14 bases between. The CDR3 totals 17 residues. Germline assignment: CDR1 SGHTA and CDR2 FQGNSA. The CDR3, as DNA: TGTGCCAGCAGCTTAGCGCACGGGAGGCAAACTAACTATGGCTACACCTTC. It specifies CASSLAHGRQTNYGYTF.

In its sample, this clonotype was seen many times. This chain uses TRBV12-3 or TRBV12-4 with TRBJ1-2; 8 bases agree with TRBD1. The V and J ends lost 3 bases and 6 bases, in that order; junction bases with no gene match: 6. This CDR3 spans 14 amino acids. The DNA for the CDR3 is TGTGCCAGCAGTTTTTTCCAGGGGGCGGATGGCTACACCTTC. It is translated as CASSFFQGADGYTF.

The CDR3 is CAWSAGQSNEKLFF. The CDR3 bases are TGTGCCTGGTCCGCGGGACAGTCAAATGAAAAACTGTTTTTT. The chain carries TRBV30 and TRBJ1-4, with TRBD1 identical over 7 bases. The CDR3 length is 14 residues. Germline values: CDR1 GTSNPN, CDR2 SVGIG (reference sequence). The V segment lost 5 bases and the J segment 5 bases; nucleotides outside the gene matches: 8.

This clonotype was detected a few times. This chain connects TRBV13 to TRBJ1-1, with a tentative D call TRBD1 (5 bases). V lost 0 bases and J lost 7, with 15 bases in between. Per the germline V gene, CDR1 is PRHDT and CDR2 is FYEKMQ (reference sequence). CDR3 length: 15 amino acids. The CDR3 DNA follows: TGTGCCAGCAGCTTAGGAAAGGGACGGTTATTTGAAGCTTTCTTT. It is translated as CASSLGKGRLFEAFF.

The chain couples TRBV7-2 to TRBJ2-7, with 7 positions matching TRBD2. This CDR3 comprises 13 residues. Trimming at V came to 3 bases and at J to 3 bases, leaving 2 bases not matched to a gene. From germline, CDR1 is SGHTA and CDR2 FQGNSA. Here the CDR3 DNA reads TGTGCCAGCAGCTTCCGGGACTACTACGAGCAGTACTTC. Translated: CASSFRDYYEQYF. Combining the CDR3 with reference TRBV7-2 and TRBJ2-7 gives the whole variable domain GAGVSQSPSNKVTEKGKDVELRCDPISGHTALYWYRQSLGQGLEFLIYFQGNSAPDKSGLPSDRFSAERTGGSVSTLTIQRTQQEDSAVYLCASSFRDYYEQYFGPGTRLTVT.

The V gene is TRBV18, the J gene TRBJ2-6; 7 bases agree with TRBD1. The CDR3 is made up of 18 amino acids. Germline assignment: CDR1 KGHSH and CDR2 LQKENI. V gave up 6 bases and J gave up 0 bases; unmatched junction bases: 11. CDR3 nucleotides: TGTGCCAGCTCCCCGACCGGGACAGTAAGCTCTGGGGCCAACGTCCTGACTTTC. Amino acids: CASSPTGTVSSGANVLTF.

Many counts were recorded for this clonotype. The gene calls are TRBV4-3 and TRBJ1-6, with a tentative D call TRBD1 (5 bases). Trimming removed 0 bases at V and 4 bases at J, with 10 bases between. The germline V gene has CDR1 LGHNA and CDR2 YSLEER. This CDR3 contains 16 residues. The CDR3 region has the DNA TGCGCCAGCAGCCAAGAGTCCAGGGAATATAATTCACCCCTCCACTTT. Protein product: CASSQESREYNSPLHF.

CDR3 loop: CASSFLGTLQETQYF. CDR3 bases: TGCGCCAGCAGCTTCCTAGGAACATTACAAGAGACCCAGTACTTC. This chain uses TRBV5-1 with TRBJ2-5; D is uncertain. V lost 2 bases, J lost 2 bases, and 13 bases lay in between. Germline V gene data show CDR1 as SGHRS and CDR2 as YFSETQ. CDR3 length: 15 amino acids.

The V call is TRBV29-1, the J call TRBJ1-3; D is undetermined. Per germline, CDR1 SQVTM and CDR2 ANQGSEA. This CDR3 spans 15 amino acids. V lost 7 bases, J lost 0 bases, and 16 bases lay in between. CDR3 sequence: CSADDRRSSGNTIYF. CDR3 DNA: TGCAGCGCAGATGACCGACGGAGCTCTGGAAACACCATATATTTT.

In this sample, this clonotype turned up a few times. The V gene is TRBV30, the J gene TRBJ2-2; D may be TRBD1 (6 bases). Trimming left V 2 bases short and J 4 bases short, with 14 bases between. Germline lookup yields CDR1 GTSNPN and CDR2 SVGIG (reference sequence). The CDR3 length is 15 residues. In DNA, the CDR3 is TGTGCCTGGAGTAGGGACACCCGGAGCACCGGGGAGCTGTTTTTT. Its protein is CAWSRDTRSTGELFF.

This CDR3 is CASSPVAFF. CDR3 in DNA: TGTGCCAGCTCCCCCGTAGCTTTCTTT. J is TRBJ1-1 and V is TRBV7-9; no firm D call. Trimming removed 8 bases at V and 10 bases at J, with 8 bases between. Germline CDR1 is SEHNR and CDR2 is FQNEAQ (reference sequence). This CDR3 comprises 9 residues.